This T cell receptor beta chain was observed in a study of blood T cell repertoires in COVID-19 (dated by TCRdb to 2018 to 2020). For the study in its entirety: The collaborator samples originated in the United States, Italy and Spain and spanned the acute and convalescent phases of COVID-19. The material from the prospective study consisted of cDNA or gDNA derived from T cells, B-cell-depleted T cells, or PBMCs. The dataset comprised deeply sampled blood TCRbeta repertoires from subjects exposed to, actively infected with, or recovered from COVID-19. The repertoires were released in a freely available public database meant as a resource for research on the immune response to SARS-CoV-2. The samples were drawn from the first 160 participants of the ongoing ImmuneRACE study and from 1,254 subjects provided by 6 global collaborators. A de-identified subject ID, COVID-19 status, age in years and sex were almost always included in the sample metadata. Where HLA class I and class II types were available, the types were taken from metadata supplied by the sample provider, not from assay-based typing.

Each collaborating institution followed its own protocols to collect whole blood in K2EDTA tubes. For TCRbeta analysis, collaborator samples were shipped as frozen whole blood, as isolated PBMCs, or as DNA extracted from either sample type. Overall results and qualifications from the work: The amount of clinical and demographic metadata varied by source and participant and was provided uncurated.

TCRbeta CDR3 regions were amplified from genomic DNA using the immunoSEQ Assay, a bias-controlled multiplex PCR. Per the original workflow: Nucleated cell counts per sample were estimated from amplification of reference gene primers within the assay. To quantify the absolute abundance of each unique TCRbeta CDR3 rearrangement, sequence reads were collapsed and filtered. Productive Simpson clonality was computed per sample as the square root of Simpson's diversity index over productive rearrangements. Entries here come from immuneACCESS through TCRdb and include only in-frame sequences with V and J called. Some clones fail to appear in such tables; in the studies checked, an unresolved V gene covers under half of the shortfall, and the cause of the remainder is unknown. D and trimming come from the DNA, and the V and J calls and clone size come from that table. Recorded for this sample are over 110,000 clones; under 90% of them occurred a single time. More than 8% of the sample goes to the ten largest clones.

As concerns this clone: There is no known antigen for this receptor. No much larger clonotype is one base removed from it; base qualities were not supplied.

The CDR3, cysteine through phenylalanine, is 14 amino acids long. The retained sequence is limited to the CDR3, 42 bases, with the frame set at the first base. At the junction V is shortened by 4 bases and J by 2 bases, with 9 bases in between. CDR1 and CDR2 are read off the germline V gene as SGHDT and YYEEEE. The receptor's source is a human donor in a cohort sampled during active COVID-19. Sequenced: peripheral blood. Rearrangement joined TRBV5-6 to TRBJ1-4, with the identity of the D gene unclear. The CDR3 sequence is CASSLPGTNEKLFF. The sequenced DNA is TGTGCCAGCAGCCTCCCGGGTACTAATGAAAAACTGTTTTTT.